This T cell receptor beta chain was recovered during a study of blood T cell repertoires in COVID-19. The V gene lost 5 bases and the J gene lost 3 bases, with 11 bases spanning the gap. The CDR3 is 13 residues long. Germline V lookup: CDR1 GTSNPN, CDR2 SVGIG (reference sequence). Here immunoSEQ multiplex PCR was the method, and the copy in TCRdb shows in-frame clones only, minus some. Among about 100,000 clones listed, about 80% were seen once. This TCR came from a woman aged 70-85 years with acute or convalescent COVID-19. The sample consisted of peripheral blood. The genes are TRBV30 and TRBJ1-5, with D possibly TRBD1 on 6 matching bases. The CDR3 DNA sequence: TGTGCCTGGGGGGGGGCAAACAATCAGCCCCAGCATTTT. Amino acid sequence: CAWGGANNQPQHF.